Presented here are 15 T cell receptor beta chains from one specimen sequenced in a study of technical replicates of blood from several donors. TCRdb keeps only in-frame clones here, not all; method: immunoSEQ multiplex PCR. The sample lists tens of thousands of clones, more than 75% occurring once. The sample was PBMCs. These receptors were taken from a human donor in good health. Some clones in this sample may be carry-over from other donors' samples.

V gene TRBV5-3 combines with J gene TRBJ2-1; D uncertain. TRBV5-3 is filed as an ORF, its function uncertain. The CDR3 has 14 residues. V was pared by 7 bases and J by 10 bases, with 21 bases between. DNA of the CDR3: TGTGCCAGACTACCGGTAGCTCCTTTTTACGAGCAGTTCTTC. Its protein product is CARLPVAPFYEQFF.

The V call is TRBV7-8, the J call TRBJ1-2; a possible D gene is TRBD1 (6 bases). Germline V gives CDR1 SGHVS, CDR2 FQNEAQ. The CDR3 sequence is 12 residues long. Trimming shortened V by 4 bases and J by 6 bases, and 9 bases separated the two germline ends. The CDR3 DNA reads as TGTGCCAGCAGCTCCCGGACAGATGGCTACACCTTC. It encodes CASSSRTDGYTF.

V is TRBV15 and J is TRBJ1-2, with TRBD1 matching 8 bases. Germline V CDR1 and CDR2: LNHNV, YYDKDF (reference sequence). The CDR3 totals 13 residues. The V and J ends lost 5 bases and 6 bases, in that order; junction bases with no gene match: 5. Here the CDR3 DNA reads TGTGCCACCAGCGCCCAGACAGGGGATGGCTACACCTTC. Amino acids: CATSAQTGDGYTF.

The genes are TRBV7-2 and TRBJ2-2; the match to TRBD2 covers 9 bases. Trimming at V came to 4 bases and at J to 2 bases, leaving 2 bases not matched to a gene. CDR1 SGHTA and CDR2 FQGNSA come from the germline V gene. This CDR3 region has 15 residues. CDR3 protein: CASSSSGKNTGELFF. The DNA for the CDR3 is TGTGCCAGCAGCTCTAGCGGGAAAAACACCGGGGAGCTGTTTTTT.

The J gene is TRBJ2-1, the V gene TRBV7-2; D possibly corresponds to TRBD2 (6 bases). The length of the CDR3 is 15 residues. Trimming shortened V by 5 bases and J by 9 bases, and 20 bases separated the two germline ends. The V gene's germline CDR1 is SGHTA and CDR2 FQGNSA. The CDR3 here is CASSPRVARRGEQFF. DNA of the CDR3: TGTGCCAGCAGCCCGAGGGTGGCTAGGAGGGGTGAGCAGTTCTTC.

The chain carries TRBV5-1 and TRBJ2-6; TRBD2 aligns across 8 bases. The germline CDR1 and CDR2 sequences are SGHRS and YFSETQ. The CDR3 has 16 residues. After removal of 4 bases from V and 2 bases from J, the junction contained 5 bases not matched to a gene. This CDR3 is CASSTDGRAGANVLTF. For the CDR3, the DNA is TGCGCCAGCAGCACGGACGGGAGGGCTGGGGCCAACGTCCTGACTTTC.

The rearrangement joins TRBV29-1 to TRBJ1-1; 9 bases align to TRBD1. CDR1 and CDR2 from the germline V gene are SQVTM and ANQGSEA. The length of the CDR3 is 18 residues. Germline trimming cut 2 bases from V and 0 bases from J; bases unmatched to any gene: 13. CDR3 DNA: TGCAGCGTTGAATCTCTACAGGGGGCGGTCTGGTTGAACACTGAAGCTTTCTTT. It specifies CSVESLQGAVWLNTEAFF.

The V and J genes are TRBV6-4 and TRBJ2-7, with D perhaps matching TRBD1 (5 bases). The germline V and J ends were trimmed by 8 bases and 4 bases, with 21 bases remaining between them. CDR1 is MRHNA and CDR2 is SNTAGT in the germline V gene. The CDR3 has 15 amino acids. The CDR3 is CASAFLDSPGYEQYF. For the CDR3, the DNA is TGTGCCAGCGCGTTCTTAGACAGTCCAGGATACGAGCAGTACTTC.

The chain couples TRBV2 to TRBJ1-3; D is perhaps TRBD1 (5 bases). The CDR3 is 14 residues long. Trimming pared 4 bases from V and 1 base from J, leaving 8 bases between. Germline CDR1 is SNHLY and CDR2 is FYNNEI. CDR3: CASSVGGSGNTIYF. In DNA form, the CDR3 reads TGTGCCAGCAGTGTGGGGGGTTCTGGAAACACCATATATTTT. The whole variable domain, filled in from reference TRBV2 and TRBJ1-3, reads EPEVTQTPSHQVTQMGQEVILRCVPISNHLYFYWYRQILGQKVEFLVSFYNNEISEKSEIFDDQFSVERPDGSNFTLKIRSTKLEDSAMYFCASSVGGSGNTIYFGEGSWLTVV.

The rearrangement uses TRBV27 and TRBJ2-1, with D perhaps TRBD2 (6 bases). The ends were cut back, 0 bases at V and 11 bases at J, with 11 bases in the middle. CDR1 is MNHEY, CDR2 SMNVEV, per germline (reference sequence). The CDR3 is 13 residues long. CDR3 sequence reads: CASSLSRGRQQFF. The DNA of the CDR3 is TGTGCCAGCAGTTTATCTCGGGGGAGACAGCAGTTCTTC.

The chain is built from TRBV4-1 and TRBJ2-5; a weak D match, TRBD2 (6 bases). The CDR3 is 16 amino acids. In germline, CDR1 is MGHRA, CDR2 YSYEKL. The V and J ends lost 1 base and 4 bases respectively, with 16 bases between them. The CDR3 protein is CASSQGNPGVRETQYF. The CDR3 nucleotides read TGCGCCAGCAGCCAAGGGAATCCGGGGGTCCGAGAGACCCAGTACTTC.

This clone was counted once. The V and J genes are TRBV21-1 and TRBJ2-2; the DNA was not used to check the table's D call, TRBD2. TRBV21-1 constitutes a pseudogene. The CDR3 extends over 18 amino acids. CDR3: CASSKVPSGRGKTGELFF. The CDR3 coding sequence is TGTGCCAGCAGCAAAGTCCCTAGCGGGAGGGGAAAAACCGGGGAGCTGTTTTTT.

The chain couples TRBV2 to TRBJ2-6; TRBD1 matches 8 bases. The V and J ends lost 4 bases and 4 bases, in that order; junction bases with no gene match: 9. The CDR3 runs 17 residues. From germline, CDR1 is SNHLY and CDR2 FYNNEI. CDR3: CASSGGQVVSGANVLTF. For the CDR3, the DNA is TGTGCCAGCAGTGGGGGACAGGTGGTCTCAGGGGCCAACGTCCTGACTTTC.

The gene calls are TRBV6-1 and TRBJ2-5, with 8 bases fitting TRBD2. Per germline, CDR1 MNHNS and CDR2 SASEGT. The CDR3 spans 17 residues. V dropped 4 bases and J dropped 4; count of bases not matched to a gene: 14. Here the CDR3 reads CASSVSGGGYSLETQYF. CDR3 bases: TGTGCCAGCAGTGTTTCCGGGGGGGGCTATAGTTTAGAGACCCAGTACTTC.

The genes are TRBV10-3 and TRBJ1-5; tentatively, D is TRBD1 (5 bases). The V end lost 4 bases, the J end lost 7 bases, and 17 bases lay between the germline ends. This CDR3 contains 15 residues. Per the germline V gene, CDR1 is ENHRY and CDR2 is SYGVKD. The CDR3 spells CAISGGLGAGQPQHF. The CDR3 coding sequence is TGTGCCATCAGTGGGGGGTTGGGAGCGGGCCAGCCCCAGCATTTT.